This TCR beta chain was recorded in a study of regulatory T cells in long-lasting Graves disease. This clonotype was detected only a few times. The antigen remains unidentified. General study results and limits: Persistent-disease Graves' patients showed less TCR diversity than new cases. TRBV28 was favored in persistent disease, as were TRBJ1-2 and TRBJ2-5.

The V gene end was trimmed by 7 bases and the J gene end by 4 bases; junction bases not matched to a gene: 6. Per the germline V gene, CDR1 is DFQATT and CDR2 is SNEGSKA (reference sequence). The CDR3 loop spans 13 amino acids. Time point denoted: newly diagnosed GD, antithyroid drugs for less than 3 months. Construction of the TCR library relied on RNA isolated from PBMCs. For TCR beta, libraries came from iRepertoire HTBI primers and Arm-PCR of CDR3 regions. TCRdb ran MiXCR on the multiplex PCR reads and lists one entry per CDR3 protein. The data hold approximately 470,000 distinct CDR3 sequences, with about a sixth observed a single time. This sample also belongs to another study, concerning T cells in Graves' hyperthyroidism and ophthalmopathy.

This sample comprised peripheral blood mononuclear cells (PBMCs), obtained at new diagnosis, from a patient treated with antithyroid drugs. This rearrangement joins TRBV20-1 to TRBJ2-3; 9 bases map to TRBD1. The sequence was obtained from a man aged 35-49 years with Graves disease. The CDR3: CSVPGQGADTQYF. The CDR3 DNA reads TGCAGTGTCCCGGGACAGGGTGCAGATACGCAGTATTTT.